Given below is one T cell receptor (beta chain) in context. In germline, CDR1 is DFQATT, CDR2 SNEGSKA (reference sequence). The CDR3 extends over 15 amino acids. Amplified TCR beta CDR3 regions derived from RNA transcripts. The primer set for the first-round RT-PCR of the TCR CDR3 was HTBI. Each CDR3 protein gets one entry after TCRdb re-called the multiplex PCR reads with MiXCR. This sample carries around 570,000 distinct CDR3 sequences, nearly 20% of them seen once, and the ten largest clones take 47%. This specimen belongs to a study of T cells in Graves' hyperthyroidism and ophthalmopathy. The receptor's source is a man between 40 and 49 years old with Graves' ophthalmopathy. Sequences were obtained from blood. The J gene is TRBJ1-3, the V gene TRBV20-1, with 9 bases fitting TRBD1. CDR3 in amino acids: CSAPRTGVPGNTIYF. The CDR3 bases are TGCAGCGCCCCCCGGACAGGGGTGCCTGGAAACACCATATATTTT.